This section outlines one T cell receptor (beta chain) sequence together with its context. The entry originates in a study of blood T cells in healthy people across ages. The CDR3 contains 14 residues. Then a second PCR, running roughly 7 to 11 cycles, was carried out with a sample-barcoded 5' primer and a J-beta primer mix. TCRdb re-called the 5' RACE reads with MiXCR, one entry per CDR3 protein. The data hold 600,000 to 1,000,000 distinct CDR3 sequences, with 20% to 30% observed a single time. These data were likewise used in another study, on T cells of mothers and their children. That source notes: Amplification in the second PCR used the M1S primer, which added sample barcodes and 2-4 random nucleotides.

The sequence was obtained from a boy aged 5-17 years in good health. Specimen: blood. The chain recombines TRBV21-1 with TRBJ2-5. TRBV21-1 is flagged as a pseudogene. The CDR3 reads CANSKVASKETQYF. The CDR3 DNA sequence: TGTGCCAACAGCAAAGTAGCCAGTAAAGAGACCCAGTACTTC.